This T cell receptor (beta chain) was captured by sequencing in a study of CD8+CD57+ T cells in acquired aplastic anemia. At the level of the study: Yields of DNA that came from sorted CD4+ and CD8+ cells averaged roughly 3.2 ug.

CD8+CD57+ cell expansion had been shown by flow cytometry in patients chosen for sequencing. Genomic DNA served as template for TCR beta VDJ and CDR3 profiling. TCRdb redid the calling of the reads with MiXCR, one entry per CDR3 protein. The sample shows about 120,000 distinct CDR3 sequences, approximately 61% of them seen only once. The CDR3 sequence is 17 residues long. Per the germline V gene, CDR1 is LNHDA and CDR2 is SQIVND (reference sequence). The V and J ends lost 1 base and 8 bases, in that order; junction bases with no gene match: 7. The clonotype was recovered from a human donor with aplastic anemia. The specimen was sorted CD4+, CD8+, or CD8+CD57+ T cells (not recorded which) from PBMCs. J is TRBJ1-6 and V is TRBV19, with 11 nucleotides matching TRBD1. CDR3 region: CASSIAGQGASHSPLHF. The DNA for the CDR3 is TGTGCCAGTAGTATAGCTGGACAGGGGGCATCCCATTCACCCCTCCACTTT.